The clone carrying this TCR beta chain showed up just a few times. Its antigen is not known. These data originate in a study of CD8 T cells in ankylosing spondylitis. General study results and limits: Characteristic of ankylosing spondylitis blood, it appeared, was a TCR beta motif comprising several highly homologous variants.

By quantitative 5'-RACE with molecular barcodes, the TCR beta libraries were made. Each CDR3 protein gets one entry after TCRdb re-called the 5' RACE reads with MiXCR. Here the sample spans 390,000 or so distinct CDR3 sequences, around 20% being singletons. Trimming pared 5 bases from V and 8 bases from J, leaving 11 bases between. Per germline, CDR1 KGHDR and CDR2 SFDVKD. The CDR3 is 12 amino acids. The TCR comes from a male donor with ankylosing spondylitis. What was sequenced was blood, either unsorted or a sorted T cell fraction (not recorded which). The chain couples TRBV24-1 to TRBJ1-1, with D possibly matching TRBD1 (6 bases). DNA of the CDR3: TGTGCCACCAGTGGAGAGGACAGAGAAGCTTTCTTT. Translation gives CATSGEDREAFF.